These T cell receptor beta chains were read from a single sample in a study of CD8 T cells in ankylosing spondylitis. TCRdb processed the 5' RACE reads anew with MiXCR; each CDR3 protein has one entry. Of under 55,000 distinct CDR3 sequences in the sample, roughly 7.4% were seen once. Specimen: blood, either unsorted or a sorted T cell fraction (not recorded which). These TCRs come from a female donor with ankylosing spondylitis or in good health (not recorded which). CDR3s leave out the opening cysteine and the closing phenylalanine or tryptophan. Each record gives: J gene, V gene, CDR3 protein.

TRBJ1-5	TRBV6-2/TRBV6-3	ASSDQGAHYSNQPQH
TRBJ2-2	TRBV5-1	ASSLDSPNTGELF
TRBJ2-2	TRBV9	ASSILRNSGELF
TRBJ1-1	TRBV2	ASTGTVNTEAF
TRBJ2-2	TRBV6-5	ASSYDPSGSTGELF
TRBJ1-3	TRBV4-1	ASSQQGGNTIY
TRBJ2-3	TRBV29-1	SVNAWAGGPDTQY
TRBJ1-1	TRBV20-1	SARDQGDLNTEAF
TRBJ2-3	TRBV11-2	ASSFRRGGTDTQY
TRBJ1-1	TRBV6-1	ASSVGETEAF
TRBJ1-1	TRBV5-1	ASRRGATGVADTEAF
TRBJ2-1	TRBV25-1	ASGSTGTPYNEQF
TRBJ1-3	TRBV3-1	ASASHRNTIY
TRBJ1-4	TRBV12-3/TRBV12-4	ASSLGRITNEKLF
TRBJ1-5	TRBV6-2/TRBV6-3	ASRQGGYSNQPQH
TRBJ1-4	TRBV4-1	ASSQDPSPPTNEKLF
TRBJ1-1	TRBV28	ASSLGRAF
TRBJ1-2	TRBV29-1	SAGTGNYGYT
TRBJ1-6	TRBV14	ASSNNGGISPLH
TRBJ1-2	TRBV29-1	SVESGWDRGAGYT
TRBJ2-1	TRBV7-2	ASSLSGGSNNEQF
TRBJ2-3	TRBV10-3	AISEGSSGGTDTQY
TRBJ2-3	TRBV5-5	ASSTLRAGVSTDTQY
TRBJ1-5	TRBV19	ASSIAGWQKSNQPQH
TRBJ2-1	TRBV7-2	ASSFTGGNEQF
TRBJ1-5	TRBV20-1	STLYDRENNQPQH
TRBJ1-1	TRBV29-1	SVGGQGRGRNTEAF
TRBJ2-1	TRBV20-1	SARVPLTSGGLNEQF
TRBJ2-7	TRBV6-2/TRBV6-3	ASSGAGRSYEQY
TRBJ1-1	TRBV10-3	AISEDPGGEAF
TRBJ1-5	TRBV5-1	ASTAHGQPVGQPQH
TRBJ2-1	TRBV29-1	SVQGSSYNEQF
TRBJ2-5	TRBV5-1	ASNQGSQETQY
TRBJ1-2	TRBV6-6	ASSYTGGNGYT
TRBJ2-3	TRBV5-1	ASSLAGTQYTDTQY
TRBJ2-7	TRBV7-9	ASSFHGTALGEQY
TRBJ2-1	TRBV20-1	SASARPSSYNEQF
TRBJ2-6	TRBV5-1	ASSPVDVGVLT
TRBJ2-1	TRBV4-2	ASSQDRGQVRNEQF
TRBJ2-3	TRBV29-1	SVDSGLQY
TRBJ1-2	TRBV25-1	ASSRGHLGVGIENGYT
TRBJ2-1	TRBV5-5	ASSSAFNEQF
TRBJ1-4	TRBV12-3/TRBV12-4	ASSLEWTGREKLF
TRBJ1-6	TRBV28	ASGNRNPPHSPLH
TRBJ1-5	TRBV27	ASSRSGYQPQH
TRBJ1-1	TRBV7-2	ASSLVPQGQAF
TRBJ2-3	TRBV5-1	ASSLVRDRRTDTQY
TRBJ2-7	TRBV20-1	SARRQPEQY
TRBJ2-7	TRBV10-3	AISDLTGFRVREQY
TRBJ1-1	TRBV7-9	ASSPYRVGDTEAF
TRBJ2-4	TRBV7-8	ASSLEGSWKNIQY
TRBJ2-7	TRBV12-3/TRBV12-4	ASSPGLALYEQY
TRBJ1-2	TRBV7-2	ASSLSQGNYGYT
TRBJ2-5	TRBV27	ASKFQPTSGAQETQY
TRBJ2-7	TRBV30	AFTGQAFYEQY
TRBJ2-2	TRBV12-3/TRBV12-4	ASFSLGGELF
TRBJ2-1	TRBV6-5	ASSYSQGSSYNEQF
TRBJ2-2	TRBV9	ASSPDWNTGELF